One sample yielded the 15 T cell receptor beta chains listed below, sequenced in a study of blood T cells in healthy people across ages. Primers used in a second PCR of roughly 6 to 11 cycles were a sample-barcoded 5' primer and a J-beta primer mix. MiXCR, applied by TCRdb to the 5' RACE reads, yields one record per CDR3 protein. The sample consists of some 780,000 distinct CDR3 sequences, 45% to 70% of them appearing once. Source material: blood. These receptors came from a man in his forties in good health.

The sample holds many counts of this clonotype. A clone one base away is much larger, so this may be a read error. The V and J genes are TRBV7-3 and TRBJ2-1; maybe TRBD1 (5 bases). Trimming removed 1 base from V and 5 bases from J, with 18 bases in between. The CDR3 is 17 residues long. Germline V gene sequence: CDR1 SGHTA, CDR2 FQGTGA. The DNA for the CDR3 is TGTGCCAGCAGCTTAAATACTTGGGCACAGGAGAACAATGAGCAGTTCTTC. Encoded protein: CASSLNTWAQENNEQFF.

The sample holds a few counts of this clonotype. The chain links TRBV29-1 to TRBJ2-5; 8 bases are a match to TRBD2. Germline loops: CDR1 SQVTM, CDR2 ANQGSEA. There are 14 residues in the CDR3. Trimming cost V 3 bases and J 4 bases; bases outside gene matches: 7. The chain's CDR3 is CSVDVSGKIETQYF. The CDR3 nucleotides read TGCAGCGTTGATGTTAGCGGGAAGATAGAGACCCAGTACTTC.

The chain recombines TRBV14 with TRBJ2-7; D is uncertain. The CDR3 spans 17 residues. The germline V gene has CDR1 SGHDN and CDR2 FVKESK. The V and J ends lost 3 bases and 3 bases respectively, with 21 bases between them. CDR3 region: CASSQAVVGSYYYEQYF. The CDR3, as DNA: TGTGCCAGCAGCCAGGCGGTGGTTGGCTCCTACTACTACGAGCAGTACTTC.

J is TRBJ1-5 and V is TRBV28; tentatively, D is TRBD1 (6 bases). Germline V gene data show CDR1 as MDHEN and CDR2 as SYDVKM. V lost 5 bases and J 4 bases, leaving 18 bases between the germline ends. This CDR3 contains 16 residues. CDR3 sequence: CASSPFGGVGNQPQHF. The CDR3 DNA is TGTGCCAGCAGTCCATTCGGGGGCGTTGGTAATCAGCCCCAGCATTTT. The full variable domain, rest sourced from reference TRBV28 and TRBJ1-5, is DVKVTQSSRYLVKRTGEKVFLECVQDMDHENMFWYRQDPGLGLRLIYFSYDVKMKEKGDIPEGYSVSREKKERFSLILESASTNQTSMYLCASSPFGGVGNQPQHFGDGTRLSIL.

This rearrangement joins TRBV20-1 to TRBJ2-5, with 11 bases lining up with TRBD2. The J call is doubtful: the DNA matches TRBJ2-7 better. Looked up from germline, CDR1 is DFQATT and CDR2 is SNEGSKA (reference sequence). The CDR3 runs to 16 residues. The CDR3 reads CSARDQTSGRRDEQYF. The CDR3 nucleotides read TGCAGTGCTAGAGACCAAACTAGCGGGAGACGCGACGAGCAGTACTTC.

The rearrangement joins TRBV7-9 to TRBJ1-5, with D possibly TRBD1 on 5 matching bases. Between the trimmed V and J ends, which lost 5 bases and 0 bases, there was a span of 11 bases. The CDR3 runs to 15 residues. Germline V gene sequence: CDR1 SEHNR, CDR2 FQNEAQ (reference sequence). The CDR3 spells CASSPFGGSNQPQHF. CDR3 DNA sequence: TGTGCCAGCAGCCCCTTTGGGGGTAGCAATCAGCCCCAGCATTTT.

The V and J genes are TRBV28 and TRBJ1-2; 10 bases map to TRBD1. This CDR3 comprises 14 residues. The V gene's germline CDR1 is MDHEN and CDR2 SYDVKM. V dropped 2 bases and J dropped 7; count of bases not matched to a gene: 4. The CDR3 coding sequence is TGTGCCAGCAGTTTAGACAGGGGGCCGGTTGGCTACACCTTC. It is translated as CASSLDRGPVGYTF.

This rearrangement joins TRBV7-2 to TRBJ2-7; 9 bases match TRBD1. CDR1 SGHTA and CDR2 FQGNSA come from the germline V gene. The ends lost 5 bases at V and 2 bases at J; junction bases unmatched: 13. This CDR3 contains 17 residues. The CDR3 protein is CASSPPFRDRVTYEQYF. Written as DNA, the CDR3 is TGTGCCAGCAGCCCCCCGTTCAGGGACAGGGTTACCTACGAGCAGTACTTC.

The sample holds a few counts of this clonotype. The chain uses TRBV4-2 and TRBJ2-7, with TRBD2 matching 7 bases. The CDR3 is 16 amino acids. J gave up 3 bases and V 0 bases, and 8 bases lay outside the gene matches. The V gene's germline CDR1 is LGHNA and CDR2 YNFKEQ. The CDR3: CASSQDGASGFYEQYF. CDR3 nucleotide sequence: TGTGCCAGCAGCCAAGATGGAGCTAGCGGATTCTACGAGCAGTACTTC.

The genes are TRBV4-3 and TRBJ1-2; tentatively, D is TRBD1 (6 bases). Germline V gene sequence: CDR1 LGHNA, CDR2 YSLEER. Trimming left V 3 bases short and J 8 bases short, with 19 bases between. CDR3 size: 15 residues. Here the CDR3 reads CASSHQTGGFDGYTF. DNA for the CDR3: TGCGCCAGCAGCCACCAAACCGGGGGCTTCGACGGCTACACCTTC.

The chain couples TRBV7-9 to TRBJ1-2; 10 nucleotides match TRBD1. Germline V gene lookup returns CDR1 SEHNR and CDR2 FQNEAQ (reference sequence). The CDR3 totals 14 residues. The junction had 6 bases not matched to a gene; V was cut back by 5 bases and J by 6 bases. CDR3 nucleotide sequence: TGTGCCAGCAGCCAGGGACAGGGGAGGGATGGCTACACCTTC. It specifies CASSQGQGRDGYTF.

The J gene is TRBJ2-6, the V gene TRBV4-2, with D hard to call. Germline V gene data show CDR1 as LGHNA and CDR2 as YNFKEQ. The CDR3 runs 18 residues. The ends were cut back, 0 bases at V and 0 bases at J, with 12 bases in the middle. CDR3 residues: CASSQDRGGDSGANVLTF. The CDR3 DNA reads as TGTGCCAGCAGCCAAGATAGAGGCGGAGACTCTGGGGCCAACGTCCTGACTTTC.

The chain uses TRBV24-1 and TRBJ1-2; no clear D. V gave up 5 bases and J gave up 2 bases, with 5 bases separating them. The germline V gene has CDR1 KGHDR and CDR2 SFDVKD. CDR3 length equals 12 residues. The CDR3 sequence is CATSVENYGYTF. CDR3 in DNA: TGTGCCACCAGTGTTGAGAACTATGGCTACACCTTC.

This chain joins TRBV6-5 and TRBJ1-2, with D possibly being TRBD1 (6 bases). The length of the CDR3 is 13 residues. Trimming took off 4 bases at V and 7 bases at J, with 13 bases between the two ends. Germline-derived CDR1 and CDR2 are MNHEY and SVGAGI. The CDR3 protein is CASSSQGVGGYTF. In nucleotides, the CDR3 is TGTGCCAGCAGTTCACAGGGTGTCGGTGGCTACACCTTC.

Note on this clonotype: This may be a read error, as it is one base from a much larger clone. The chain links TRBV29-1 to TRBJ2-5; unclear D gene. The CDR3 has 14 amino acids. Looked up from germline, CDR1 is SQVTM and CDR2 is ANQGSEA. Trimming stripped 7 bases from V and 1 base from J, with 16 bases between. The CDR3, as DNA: TGCAGCGCCGACGGGCGCAACCGCCAAGAGACCCAGTACTTC. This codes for CSADGRNRQETQYF.